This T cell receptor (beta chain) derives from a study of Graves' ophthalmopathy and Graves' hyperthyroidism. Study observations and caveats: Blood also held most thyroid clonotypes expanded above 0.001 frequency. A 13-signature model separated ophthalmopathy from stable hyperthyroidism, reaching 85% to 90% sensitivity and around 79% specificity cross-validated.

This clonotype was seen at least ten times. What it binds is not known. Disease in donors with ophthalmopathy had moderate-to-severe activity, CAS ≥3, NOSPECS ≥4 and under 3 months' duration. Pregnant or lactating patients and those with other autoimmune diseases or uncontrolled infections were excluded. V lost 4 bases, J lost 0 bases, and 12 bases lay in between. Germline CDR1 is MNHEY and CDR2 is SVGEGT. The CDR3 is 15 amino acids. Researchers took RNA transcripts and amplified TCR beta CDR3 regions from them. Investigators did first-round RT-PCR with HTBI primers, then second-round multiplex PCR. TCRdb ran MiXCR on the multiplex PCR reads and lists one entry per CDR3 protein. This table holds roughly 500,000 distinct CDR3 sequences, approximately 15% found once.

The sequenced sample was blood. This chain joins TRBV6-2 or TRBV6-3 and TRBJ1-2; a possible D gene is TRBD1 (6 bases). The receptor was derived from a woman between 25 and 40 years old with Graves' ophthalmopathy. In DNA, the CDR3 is TGTGCCAGCAGTTTCAACAGGGTAGCTAACTATGGCTACACCTTC. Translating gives CASSFNRVANYGYTF.